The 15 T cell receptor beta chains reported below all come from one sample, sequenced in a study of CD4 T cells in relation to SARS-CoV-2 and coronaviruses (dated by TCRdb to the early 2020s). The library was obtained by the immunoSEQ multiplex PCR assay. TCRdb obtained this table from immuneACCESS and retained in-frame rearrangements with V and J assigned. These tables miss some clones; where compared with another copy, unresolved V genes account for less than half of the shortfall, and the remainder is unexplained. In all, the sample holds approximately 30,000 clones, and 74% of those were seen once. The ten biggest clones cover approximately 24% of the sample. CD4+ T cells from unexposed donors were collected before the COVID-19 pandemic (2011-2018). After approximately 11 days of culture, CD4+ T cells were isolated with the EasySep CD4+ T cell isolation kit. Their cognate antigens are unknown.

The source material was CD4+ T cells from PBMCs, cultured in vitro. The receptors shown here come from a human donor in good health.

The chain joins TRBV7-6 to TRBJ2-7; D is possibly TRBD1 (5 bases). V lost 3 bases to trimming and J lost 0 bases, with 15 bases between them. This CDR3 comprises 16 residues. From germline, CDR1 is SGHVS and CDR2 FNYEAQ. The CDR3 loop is CASSFTPGPDSYEQYF. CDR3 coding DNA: TGTGCCAGCAGCTTCACTCCAGGGCCTGACTCCTACGAGCAGTACTTC.

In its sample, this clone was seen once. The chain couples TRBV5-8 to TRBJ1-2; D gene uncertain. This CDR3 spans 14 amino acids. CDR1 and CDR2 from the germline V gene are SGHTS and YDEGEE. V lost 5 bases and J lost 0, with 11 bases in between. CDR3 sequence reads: CASRWELANYGYTF. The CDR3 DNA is TGTGCCAGCAGATGGGAACTAGCTAACTATGGCTACACCTTC. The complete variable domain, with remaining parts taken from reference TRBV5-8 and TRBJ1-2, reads EAGVTQSPTHLIKTRGQQATLRCSPISGHTSVYWYQQALGLGLQFLLWYDEGEERNRGNFPPRFSGRQFPNYSSELNVNALELEDSALYLCASRWELANYGYTFGSGTRLTVV.

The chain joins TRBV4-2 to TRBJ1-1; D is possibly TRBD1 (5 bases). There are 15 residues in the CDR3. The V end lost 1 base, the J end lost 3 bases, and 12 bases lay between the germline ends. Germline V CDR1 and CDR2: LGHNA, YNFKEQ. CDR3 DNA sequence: TGTGCCAGCAGCCAAGTTGCACAGGAATACACTGAAGCTTTCTTT. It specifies CASSQVAQEYTEAFF.

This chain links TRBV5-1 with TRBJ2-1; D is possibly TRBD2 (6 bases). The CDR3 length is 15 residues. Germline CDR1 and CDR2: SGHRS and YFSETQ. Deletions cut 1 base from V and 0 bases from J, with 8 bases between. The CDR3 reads CASSLRGSSYNEQFF. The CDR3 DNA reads TGCGCCAGCAGCTTGCGGGGGAGCTCCTACAATGAGCAGTTCTTC. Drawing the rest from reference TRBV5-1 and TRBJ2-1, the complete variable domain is KAGVTQTPRYLIKTRGQQVTLSCSPISGHRSVSWYQQTPGQGLQFLFEYFSETQRNKGNFPGRFSGRQFSNSRSEMNVSTLELGDSALYLCASSLRGSSYNEQFFGPGTRLTVL.

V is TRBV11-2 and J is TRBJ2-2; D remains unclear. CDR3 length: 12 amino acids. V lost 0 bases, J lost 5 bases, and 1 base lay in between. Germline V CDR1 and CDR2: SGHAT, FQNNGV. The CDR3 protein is CASSLETGELFF. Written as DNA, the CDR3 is TGTGCCAGCAGCTTAGAAACCGGGGAGCTGTTTTTT.

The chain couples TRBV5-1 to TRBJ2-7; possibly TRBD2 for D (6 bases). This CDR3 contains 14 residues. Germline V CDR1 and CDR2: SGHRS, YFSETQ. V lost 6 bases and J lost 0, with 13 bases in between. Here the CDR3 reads CASKGMEGSYEQYF. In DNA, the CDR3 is TGCGCCAGCAAGGGGATGGAGGGCTCCTACGAGCAGTACTTC.

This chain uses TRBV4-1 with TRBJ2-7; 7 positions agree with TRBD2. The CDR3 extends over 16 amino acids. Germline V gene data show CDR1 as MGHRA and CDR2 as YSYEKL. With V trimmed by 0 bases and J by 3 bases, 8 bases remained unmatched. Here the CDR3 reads CASSQEAGGGFYEQYF. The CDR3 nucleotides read TGCGCCAGCAGCCAAGAGGCAGGCGGGGGTTTCTACGAGCAGTACTTC.

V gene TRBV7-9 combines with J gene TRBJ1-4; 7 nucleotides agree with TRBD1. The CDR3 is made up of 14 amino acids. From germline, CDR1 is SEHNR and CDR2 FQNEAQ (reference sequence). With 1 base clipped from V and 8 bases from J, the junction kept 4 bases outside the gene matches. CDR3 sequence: CASSLGQGREKLFF. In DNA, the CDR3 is TGTGCCAGCAGCTTAGGACAGGGTCGCGAAAAACTGTTTTTT.

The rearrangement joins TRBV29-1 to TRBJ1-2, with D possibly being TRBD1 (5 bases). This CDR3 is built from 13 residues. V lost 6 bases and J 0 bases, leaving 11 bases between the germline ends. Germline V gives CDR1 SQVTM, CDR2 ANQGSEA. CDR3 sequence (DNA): TGCAGCGTGGGGGACGGAACTAACTATGGCTACACCTTC. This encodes CSVGDGTNYGYTF.

The CDR3 reads CAISEMGGTHTEAFF. The CDR3 DNA follows: TGTGCCATCAGTGAGATGGGGGGCACGCACACTGAAGCTTTCTTT. The chain has TRBV10-3 and TRBJ1-1, with D tentatively TRBD1 (6 bases). The V gene lost 2 bases and the J gene lost 3 bases, with 13 bases spanning the gap. Germline CDR1 is ENHRY and CDR2 is SYGVKD. The CDR3 runs to 15 residues.

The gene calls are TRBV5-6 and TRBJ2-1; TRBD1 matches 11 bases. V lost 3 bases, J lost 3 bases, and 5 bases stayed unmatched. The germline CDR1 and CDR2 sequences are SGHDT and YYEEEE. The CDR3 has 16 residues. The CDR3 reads CASSWDRGGFYNEQFF. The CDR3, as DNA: TGTGCCAGCAGCTGGGACAGGGGGGGTTTCTACAATGAGCAGTTCTTC.

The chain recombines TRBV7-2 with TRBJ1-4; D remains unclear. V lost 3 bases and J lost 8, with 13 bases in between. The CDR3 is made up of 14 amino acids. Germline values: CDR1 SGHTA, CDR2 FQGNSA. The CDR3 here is CASSFSRDGEKLFF. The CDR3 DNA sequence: TGTGCCAGCAGCTTCTCCCGGGATGGCGAAAAACTGTTTTTT.

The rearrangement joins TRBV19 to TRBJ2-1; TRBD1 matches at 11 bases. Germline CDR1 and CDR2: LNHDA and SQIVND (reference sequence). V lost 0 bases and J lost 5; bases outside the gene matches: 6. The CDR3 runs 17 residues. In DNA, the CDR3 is TGTGCCAGTAGTATAGATCTTTGGGACAGGGGGGACAATGAGCAGTTCTTC. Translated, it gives CASSIDLWDRGDNEQFF.

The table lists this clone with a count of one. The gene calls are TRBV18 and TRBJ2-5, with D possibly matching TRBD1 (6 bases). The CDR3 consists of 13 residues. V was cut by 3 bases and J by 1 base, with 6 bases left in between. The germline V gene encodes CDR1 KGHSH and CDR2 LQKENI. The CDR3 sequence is CASSPDSQETQYF. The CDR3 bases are TGTGCCAGCTCACCGGACAGCCAAGAGACCCAGTACTTC.

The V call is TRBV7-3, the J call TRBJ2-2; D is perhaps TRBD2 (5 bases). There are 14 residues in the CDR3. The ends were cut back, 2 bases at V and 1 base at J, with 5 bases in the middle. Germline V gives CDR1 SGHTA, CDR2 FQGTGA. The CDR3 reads CASSLEGNTGELFF. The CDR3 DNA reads TGTGCCAGCAGCTTAGAGGGGAACACCGGGGAGCTGTTTTTT.